This T cell receptor (beta chain) is from a study of T cell responses to AZD1222 COVID-19 vaccine. Clones were sequenced by immunoSEQ multiplex PCR, and TCRdb holds only the in-frame ones, with some missing. Altogether 100,000 to 140,000 clones are present, 90% to 95% being singletons, with the ten largest covering about 6.6%. The germline CDR1 and CDR2 sequences are MNHEY and SVGAGI. The CDR3 extends over 11 amino acids. The V end lost 6 bases, the J end lost 4 bases, and 7 bases lay between the germline ends. General observations from the study: In all cases, repertoires were sampled only after the peak T cell response. Seropositivity was recorded at baseline in only 6 or 7 AZD1222 recipients. Most donors were white British, females outnumbered males, and clonal diversity was possibly underestimated. Spike-specific TCR breadth and depth rose after two AZD1222 doses.

A note on this clone: As yet, its antigen is unknown.

This chain joins TRBV6-5 and TRBJ2-7; D is unresolved. The clonotype comes from an adult who received the AZD1222 COVID-19 vaccine. This material consisted of peripheral blood, taken 28 days after the second AZD1222 dose. The CDR3 reads CASSLGYEQYF. DNA for the CDR3: TGTGCCAGCAGCCTAGGTTACGAGCAGTACTTC.